This TCR beta chain was sequenced for a study of cytomegalovirus exposure and HLA in healthy donors. Broader study findings: No immune exposure information besides CMV serostatus was available.

Note on this clone: Its antigen is unknown.

This CDR3 spans 15 amino acids. Germline lookup yields CDR1 SGHNT and CDR2 YYREEE (reference sequence). V trimming: 2 bases; J trimming: 3 bases; junction bases outside the gene matches: 6. PCR involved 60 Vbeta and 13 Jbeta primers. The data were produced by immunoSEQ multiplex PCR, yet TCRdb's version contains in-frame clones alone and is incomplete. The data contain 150,000 to 200,000 clones, less than 85% of them seen just once; the ten biggest clones take up 1.3% to 1.5%. The genes are TRBV5-4 and TRBJ2-3; 7 bases match TRBD1. The material sequenced was PBMCs. This clonotype was obtained from a man aged 60 to 69 in good health and CMV-seronegative. The CDR3 here is CASSLRTGRTDTQYF. DNA for the CDR3: TGTGCCAGCAGCTTACGGACAGGAAGGACAGATACGCAGTATTTT.